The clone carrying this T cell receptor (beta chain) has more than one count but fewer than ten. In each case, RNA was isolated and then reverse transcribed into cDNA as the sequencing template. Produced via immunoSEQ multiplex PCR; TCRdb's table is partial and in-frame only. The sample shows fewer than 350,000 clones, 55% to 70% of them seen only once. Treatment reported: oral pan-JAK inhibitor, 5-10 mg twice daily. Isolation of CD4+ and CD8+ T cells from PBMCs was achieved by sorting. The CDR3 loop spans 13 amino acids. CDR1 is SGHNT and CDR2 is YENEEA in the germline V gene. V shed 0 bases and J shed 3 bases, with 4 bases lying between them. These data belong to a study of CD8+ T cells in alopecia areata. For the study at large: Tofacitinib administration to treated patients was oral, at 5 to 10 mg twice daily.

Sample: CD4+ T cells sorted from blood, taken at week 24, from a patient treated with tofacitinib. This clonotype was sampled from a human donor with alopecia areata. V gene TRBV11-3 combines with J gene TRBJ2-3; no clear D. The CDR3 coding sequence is TGTGCCAGCAGCTTAGATGAGACAGATACGCAGTATTTT. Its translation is CASSLDETDTQYF.